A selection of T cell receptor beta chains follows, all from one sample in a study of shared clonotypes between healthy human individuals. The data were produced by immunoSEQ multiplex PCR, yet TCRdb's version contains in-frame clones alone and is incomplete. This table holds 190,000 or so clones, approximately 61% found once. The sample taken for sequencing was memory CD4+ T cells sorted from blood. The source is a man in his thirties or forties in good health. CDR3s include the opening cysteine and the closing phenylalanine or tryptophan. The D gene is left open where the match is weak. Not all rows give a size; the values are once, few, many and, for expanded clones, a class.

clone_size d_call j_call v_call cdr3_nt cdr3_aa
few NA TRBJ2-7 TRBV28 TGTGCCAGCAGTTATAGGTTAGAGCAGTACTTC CASSYRLEQYF
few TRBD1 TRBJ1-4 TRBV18 TGTGCCAGCTCACCACTCCTCCAACCGCGGACAGGGATTAAAGGGAATGAAAAACTGTTTTTT CASSPLLQPRTGIKGNEKLFF
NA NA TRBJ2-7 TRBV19 TGTGCCAGTAGTGTGAGAGCCGGGGAGCAGTACTTC CASSVRAGEQYF
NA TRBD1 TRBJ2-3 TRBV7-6 TGTGCCAGCAGCTTAGATATACAGGGGCCCACCGGCCCAGATACGCAGTATTTT CASSLDIQGPTGPDTQYF
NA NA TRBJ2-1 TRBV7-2 TGTGCCAGCAGCTTGGGGGGCGTCAAGACTAATGAGCAGTTCTTC CASSLGGVKTNEQFF
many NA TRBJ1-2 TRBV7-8 TGTGCCAGCAGCGCGCAAACGTACTATGGCTACACCTTC CASSAQTYYGYTF
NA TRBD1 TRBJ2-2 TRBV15 TGTGCCACTAGGACAGGGACCACCGGGGAGCTGTTTTTT CATRTGTTGELFF
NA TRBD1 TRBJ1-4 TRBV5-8 TGTGCCAGCAGCCCTGAACAGGGGGTCAAACTGTTTTTT CASSPEQGVKLFF
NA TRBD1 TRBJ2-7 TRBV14 TGTGCCAGCAGCCAAGAGGTCAGAGGGGGCGGTATCAAAGGGTCGCCGGGTAACGAGCAGTACTTC CASSQEVRGGGIKGSPGNEQYF
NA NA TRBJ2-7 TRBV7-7 TGTGCTAGCAGCCGAGGACGGACCTACGAGCAGTACTTC CASSRGRTYEQYF
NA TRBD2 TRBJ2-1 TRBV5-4 TGTGCCAGCAGCTGGGGGGGGACTAGCGGAAGTGGTAGCAATGAGCAGTTCTTC CASSWGGTSGSGSNEQFF
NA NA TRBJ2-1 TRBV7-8 TGTGCCAGCAGCCCCGGCCCCACAGGGGAGCAGTTCTTC CASSPGPTGEQFF
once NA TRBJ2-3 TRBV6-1 TGTGCCAGCAGTGAAAGGAGCGGCTTTGCGTGGGATACGCAGTATTTT CASSERSGFAWDTQYF
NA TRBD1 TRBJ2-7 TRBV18 TGTGCCAGCTCAGCAACTACTCCGGGACAGGGATACTACGAGCAGTACTTC CASSATTPGQGYYEQYF